The next 21 T cell receptor beta chains were all read from a single sample in a study of T cell repertoires in cytomegalovirus infection. A single record per CDR3 protein comes from TCRdb applying MiXCR to the reads. The table includes 110,000 or so distinct CDR3 sequences, less than 30% detected once. The antigens for these receptors are not known. The sequencing used CD8+ T cells from cultured PBMCs, collected from culture after CMV antigen stimulation. The receptors shown here come from a human donor in good health (CMV status not recorded). Some clones in this sample may be carry-over from other donors' samples.

The rearrangement uses TRBV24-1 and TRBJ2-5; D possibly corresponds to TRBD1 (6 bases). Trimming pared 5 bases from V and 3 bases from J, leaving 15 bases between. Germline assignment: CDR1 KGHDR and CDR2 SFDVKD. This CDR3 is built from 15 residues. The CDR3 DNA is TGTGCCACCAGTGGGAAGGGGGTTCCTGAAGAGACCCAGTACTTC. The encoded protein is CATSGKGVPEETQYF.

CDR3 in DNA: TGTGCCAGCAGAGGGCGGGGGGAGAACACCGGGGAGCTGTTTTTT. Encoded protein: CASRGRGENTGELFF. The chain carries TRBV28 and TRBJ2-2; 8 bases are shared with TRBD2. CDR3 length: 15 amino acids. Trimming cost V 6 bases and J 1 base; bases outside gene matches: 4. Germline V gene lookup returns CDR1 MDHEN and CDR2 SYDVKM.

V and J are TRBV4-1 and TRBJ2-7; TRBD2 is a possible D gene (5 bases). This CDR3 is 14 amino acids long. Germline CDR1 and CDR2: MGHRA and YSYEKL. Trimming removed 2 bases at V and 7 bases at J, with 15 bases between. The CDR3 spells CASSQSIMSGEQYF. CDR3 DNA sequence: TGCGCCAGCAGCCAAAGTATAATGTCGGGGGAGCAGTACTTC.

The chain uses TRBV27 and TRBJ1-2; D gene unclear. V lost 9 bases to trimming and J lost 0 bases, with 17 bases between them. From germline, CDR1 is MNHEY and CDR2 SMNVEV (reference sequence). The CDR3 has 15 residues. CDR3 residues: CASSPLRGANYGYTF. DNA for the CDR3: TGTGCCAGTAGTCCCCTCCGGGGAGCTAACTATGGCTACACCTTC.

The table lists this clonotype with a few counts. The V call is TRBV20-1, the J call TRBJ2-1; 7 nucleotides agree with TRBD2. Germline loops: CDR1 DFQATT, CDR2 SNEGSKA (reference sequence). V gave up 4 bases and J gave up 4 bases; unmatched junction bases: 7. CDR3 length equals 14 residues. Here the CDR3 DNA reads TGCAGTGCTATCGTGGGGGGGATATACAATGAGCAGTTCTTC. This encodes CSAIVGGIYNEQFF.

The chain links TRBV9 to TRBJ2-2; the match to TRBD2 covers 9 bases. Germline-derived CDR1 and CDR2 are SGDLS and YYNGEE. With 4 bases clipped from V and 0 bases from J, the junction kept 10 bases outside the gene matches. The CDR3 totals 18 residues. In nucleotides, the CDR3 is TGTGCCAGCAGCATGAGGACTAGCGAGTTCGCGAACACCGGGGAGCTGTTTTTT. Protein: CASSMRTSEFANTGELFF. Variable domain in full (rest from reference TRBV9 and TRBJ2-2): DSGVTQTPKHLITATGQRVTLRCSPRSGDLSVYWYQQSLDQGLQFLIQYYNGEERAKGNILERFSAQQFPDLHSELNLSSLELGDSALYFCASSMRTSEFANTGELFFGEGSRLTVL.

This clonotype was picked up many times. V is TRBV28 and J is TRBJ2-7, with D perhaps matching TRBD1 (5 bases). Germline values: CDR1 MDHEN, CDR2 SYDVKM. The ends were cut back, 4 bases at V and 1 base at J, with 17 bases in the middle. CDR3 length equals 16 residues. For the CDR3, the DNA is TGTGCCAGCAGTTCCCCCCGCAGGGCGTATTCCTACGAGCAGTACTTC. It specifies CASSSPRRAYSYEQYF.

J is TRBJ1-2 and V is TRBV7-6, with 8 bases aligning to TRBD1. This CDR3 region has 15 residues. CDR1 and CDR2 from the germline V gene are SGHVS and FNYEAQ. V was pared by 1 base and J by 2 bases, with 3 bases of the junction left unmatched. The CDR3 protein is CASSLGGQGNYGYTF. Here the CDR3 DNA reads TGTGCCAGCAGCTTAGGTGGACAGGGAAACTATGGCTACACCTTC. The complete variable domain, with remaining parts taken from reference TRBV7-6 and TRBJ1-2, reads GAGVSQSPRYKVTKRGQDVALRCDPISGHVSLYWYRQALGQGPEFLTYFNYEAQQDKSGLPNDRFSAERPEGSISTLTIQRTEQRDSAMYRCASSLGGQGNYGYTFGSGTRLTVV.

This clonotype was counted a few times. The V and J genes are TRBV19 and TRBJ1-5; a possible D gene is TRBD1 (5 bases). Germline values: CDR1 LNHDA, CDR2 SQIVND (reference sequence). The CDR3 has 17 residues. V was trimmed by 1 base and J by 2 bases, leaving 15 bases between them. The CDR3, as DNA: TGTGCCAGTAGTATAGCCCGGGACGTAGGAGGCAATCAGCCCCAGCATTTT. Protein sequence: CASSIARDVGGNQPQHF.

This clonotype was recorded many times. The chain uses TRBV20-1 and TRBJ2-7; weak D call: TRBD2 (6 bases). Trimming took 1 base from V and 5 from J, leaving 18 bases between them. The germline CDR1 and CDR2 sequences are DFQATT and SNEGSKA (reference sequence). There are 15 residues in the CDR3. The CDR3 protein is CSARVEGGGTNEQYF. The CDR3 DNA is TGCAGTGCTAGAGTTGAGGGTGGGGGGACCAACGAGCAGTACTTC.

The chain has TRBV13 and TRBJ2-1; no clear D gene. This CDR3 is built from 15 residues. Trimming pared 6 bases from V and 0 bases from J, leaving 12 bases between. Per germline, CDR1 PRHDT and CDR2 FYEKMQ (reference sequence). The DNA of the CDR3 is TGTGCCAGCAGTCAAGGCGCTAGCTCCTACAATGAGCAGTTCTTC. This translates into CASSQGASSYNEQFF.

This clonotype was seen repeatedly, ten times or more. The rearrangement uses TRBV11-1 and TRBJ2-1; TRBD2 aligns across 15 bases. This CDR3 has 14 residues. CDR1 is SGHAT, CDR2 FQDESV, per germline (reference sequence). Unmatched junction bases numbered 2, after V lost 4 bases and J lost 10 bases. CDR3 DNA sequence: TGTGCCAGCAGCTCGGGACTAGCGGGGGGAGAGCAGTTCTTC. It codes for CASSSGLAGGEQFF.

This clonotype has a count of ten or more. J is TRBJ2-7 and V is TRBV11-2; D gene ambiguous. Germline V gives CDR1 SGHAT, CDR2 FQNNGV. V lost 6 bases to trimming and J lost 3 bases, with 12 bases between them. This CDR3 comprises 13 residues. As DNA, the CDR3 is TGTGCCAGCAGGGCCACATTGTACTACGAGCAGTACTTC. Its translation is CASRATLYYEQYF.

The V and J genes are TRBV6-8 and TRBJ1-2; possibly TRBD1 for D (6 bases). Trimming took 0 bases from V and 4 from J, leaving 15 bases between them. This CDR3 has 16 amino acids. The germline V gene has CDR1 MNHGY and CDR2 SAAAGT. CDR3 sequence reads: CASSYSGTGQFYGYTF. The CDR3 region has the DNA TGTGCCAGCAGTTACTCGGGCACGGGACAATTCTATGGCTACACCTTC.

This clonotype has just a few counts. The chain employs TRBV5-6 and TRBJ1-2, with TRBD1 identical over 8 bases. This CDR3 is 15 amino acids long. V shed 4 bases, J shed 3 bases, and the junction held 8 bases outside the gene matches. Germline V CDR1 and CDR2: SGHDT, YYEEEE. The CDR3 sequence is CASSLAPGQDYGYTF. For the CDR3, the DNA is TGTGCCAGCAGCCTGGCCCCGGGACAGGACTATGGCTACACCTTC.

This clonotype was seen more than once but under ten times. The V call is TRBV11-2, the J call TRBJ2-4, with a weak D call TRBD2 (5 bases). Trimming left V 1 base short and J 7 bases short, with 8 bases between. The CDR3 contains 13 residues. The V gene's germline CDR1 is SGHAT and CDR2 FQNNGV. This CDR3 reads CASSLGLANIQYF. The CDR3 DNA reads TGTGCCAGCAGCTTAGGGCTAGCCAACATTCAGTACTTC.

The chain combines TRBV6-2 or TRBV6-3 with TRBJ2-1; D ambiguous. V was cut by 7 bases and J by 7 bases, with 17 bases left in between. The CDR3 runs 14 residues. Germline V gene data show CDR1 as MNHEY and CDR2 as SVGEGT. The CDR3: CASTPYGPMNEQFF. The CDR3 bases are TGTGCCAGCACCCCCTATGGGCCTATGAATGAGCAGTTCTTC.

The genes are TRBV5-1 and TRBJ2-3; 8 bases fit TRBD1. With 2 bases clipped from V and 1 base from J, the junction kept 3 bases outside the gene matches. Germline CDR1 and CDR2: SGHRS and YFSETQ. The CDR3 contains 15 residues. CDR3 amino acids: CASSFQGAGTDTQYF. CDR3 in DNA: TGCGCCAGCAGCTTTCAGGGGGCAGGCACAGATACGCAGTATTTT.

The J gene is TRBJ2-1, the V gene TRBV5-1; possibly TRBD1 or TRBD2 for D (6 bases each). V dropped 4 bases and J dropped 8 bases, with 22 bases sitting between them. The CDR3 runs 16 residues. From germline, CDR1 is SGHRS and CDR2 YFSETQ. This chain's CDR3 is CASSPLQGSGGDEQFF. CDR3 nucleotides: TGCGCCAGCAGCCCTCTACAGGGATCCGGGGGCGATGAGCAGTTCTTC.

The chain combines TRBV12-3 or TRBV12-4 with TRBJ2-1, with 14 positions matching TRBD2. Losses at the gene ends were 5 bases for V and 4 bases for J; bases not matched to a gene: 7. The CDR3 is made up of 17 amino acids. For the CDR3, the DNA is TGTGCCAGCAGTCCCCCGACTAGCGGGGGGGTTTACAATGAGCAGTTCTTC. This codes for CASSPPTSGGVYNEQFF.

In its sample, this clonotype was seen a few times. This rearrangement joins TRBV5-8 to TRBJ2-7, with a tentative D call TRBD1 (6 bases). Germline V CDR1 and CDR2: SGHTS, YDEGEE. The germline V and J ends were trimmed by 4 bases and 3 bases, with 14 bases remaining between them. The CDR3 covers 14 residues. The CDR3 DNA is TGTGCCAGCAGCCCCTATCCACAGGGCTACGAGCAGTACTTC. Its translation is CASSPYPQGYEQYF.